This T cell receptor (beta chain) was identified in a study of blood T cell repertoires in COVID-19 (dated by TCRdb to 2020 to 2021). Study-level background: Samples from collaborators originated in the United States, Italy and Spain and spanned both the acute and convalescent phases of COVID-19. The material from the prospective study consisted of cDNA or gDNA derived from T cells, B-cell-depleted T cells, or PBMCs. The dataset comprised deeply sampled blood TCRbeta repertoires from subjects exposed to, actively infected with, or recovered from COVID-19. A freely available public database, intended as a resource for researchers studying the immune response to SARS-CoV-2, is where the repertoires were released. The samples were drawn from two sources: the first 160 participants of the ongoing ImmuneRACE study, and 1,200 or so subjects contributed by 6 global collaborators. The sample metadata nearly always contained a de-identified subject ID, COVID-19 status, age in years and sex. Where HLA class I and class II types were available, the types were taken from metadata supplied by the sample provider, not from assay-based typing.

Note on this clone: The clone's antigen remains unknown. Per-nucleotide qualities are absent, and no much larger clonotype sits a single base away.

The immunoSEQ Assay, a bias-controlled multiplex PCR, was used to amplify TCRbeta CDR3 regions from genomic DNA. The authors' pipeline ran thus. Within the assay, amplification of reference gene primers was used to estimate how many nucleated cells each sample contained. To quantify the absolute abundance of each unique TCRbeta CDR3 rearrangement, sequence reads were collapsed and filtered. For each sample, productive Simpson clonality was calculated as the square root of Simpson's diversity index over productive rearrangements. TCRdb mirrors the immuneACCESS table, restricted to in-frame sequences. Some clones are absent from its copies; in checked studies, under half trace to an unresolved V gene, and the reason for the others is unknown. D and trimming were read from the DNA, whereas the V and J calls and clone size are those reported in that table. The sample includes tens of thousands of clones, with roughly 85% observed a single time. Jointly, the top ten make up approximately 4% of the sample.

CDR1 and CDR2 are read off the germline V gene as KGHSH and LQKENI. Reading from cysteine to phenylalanine, the CDR3 counts 15 amino acids. The sequence is cut down to CDR3 DNA, 45 bases in frame from base 1. The junction carries 8 bases between V and J, which are trimmed by 0 bases and 0 bases respectively. What the authors observed across the whole study: Clinical and demographic metadata were provided uncurated, with the amount varying by source and participant.

Each collaborating institution followed its own protocols to collect whole blood in K2EDTA tubes. Collaborator samples were shipped for TCRbeta analysis as frozen whole blood, isolated PBMCs, or DNA extracted from either sample type. The chain uses TRBV18 and TRBJ1-1, with TRBD1 as a weak D call on 5 bases. The clonotype comes from a woman aged 65 to 85 with acute or convalescent COVID-19. Sequencing was carried out using peripheral blood. The bases are TGTGCCAGCTCACCACCACGGGGGGTGAACACTGAAGCTTTCTTT. It specifies CASSPPRGVNTEAFF.